Listed below are T cell receptor beta chains from one sample, sequenced in a study of cytomegalovirus exposure and HLA in healthy donors. Profiling relied on immunoSEQ multiplex PCR, and the TCRdb table lists in-frame clones only, not all of them. The data show 55,000 to 70,000 clones, 75% to 90% seen once. The sample comprised PBMCs. Every receptor here comes from a woman aged 18-30 years in good health and CMV-seronegative. The CDR3 runs from the conserved cysteine through the conserved F or W. The D gene is left open where the match is weak. Not every row has a clone size; where given, it reads once, few, many or a size class.

>TRBJ1-2|TRBV18|-|-
TGTGCCAGCTCACCGGGGACAAGCTATGGCTACACCTTC
CASSPGTSYGYTF
>TRBJ1-5|TRBV7-2|-|-
TGTGTCAGCAGCGACATAAATCAGCCCCAGCATTTT
CVSSDINQPQHF
>TRBJ2-7|TRBV15|-|-
TGTGCCACCAGCAGAGAACGGGGACTCGCCGGCGACGAGCAGTACTTC
CATSRERGLAGDEQYF
>TRBJ2-3|TRBV19|TRBD2|once
TGTGCCAGTACCCTTAGGACTAGCGGGGGCAGCACAGATACGCAGTATTTT
CASTLRTSGGSTDTQYF
>TRBJ2-5|TRBV21-1|-|-
TGTGCCAGCAGCAAACCCTCTTTTGAGGAGACCCAGTACTTC
CASSKPSFEETQYF
>TRBJ2-7|TRBV13|TRBD2|-
TGTGCCAGCAGCTTAGGCCCCTTGGCTAGCGGGGGGGAACGATACTCCTACGAGCAGTACTTC
CASSLGPLASGGERYSYEQYF
>TRBJ2-5|TRBV30|-|-
TGTGCCTGGAGTGTACAGGCGCAAGAGACCCAGTACTTC
CAWSVQAQETQYF
>TRBJ1-1|TRBV5-1|-|-
TGCGCCAGCAGCCCAGGGAGGGGCGATACTGAAGCTTTCTTT
CASSPGRGDTEAFF
>TRBJ2-1|TRBV5-1|-|-
TGCGCCAGCAAGGAGGGGGGGGGTGCCAATGAGCAGTTCTTC
CASKEGGGANEQFF
>TRBJ1-1|TRBV4-3|-|once
TGCGCCAGCAGCCAAGGTGGGGGGAGTAACACTGAAGCTTTCTTT
CASSQGGGSNTEAFF
>TRBJ2-2|TRBV9|TRBD2|-
TGTGCCAGCAGCGTAGCCCCAGCGGGAGGCACATTCACCGGGGAGCTGTTTTTT
CASSVAPAGGTFTGELFF
>TRBJ1-1|TRBV7-6|TRBD1|-
TGTGCCAGCAGCCCTAGACAGGGAGTGGCCACTGAAGCTTTCTTT
CASSPRQGVATEAFF
>TRBJ2-3|TRBV9|-|-
TGTGCCAGCAGCGTAGCTGCGGCAGGGGTGGCAGATACGCAGTATTTT
CASSVAAAGVADTQYF
>TRBJ1-1|TRBV10-1|-|-
TGCGCCAGCAGTGAGTCGGCCAGGGGACCCACTGAAGCTTTCTTT
CASSESARGPTEAFF
>TRBJ2-6|TRBV10-3|-|-
TGTGCCATCAGTGAGGCCGAGGGGGCTGGGGCCAACGTCCTGACTTTC
CAISEAEGAGANVLTF
>TRBJ2-7|TRBV30|-|-
TGTGCCTGGAGTGCAGGCTACGAGCAGTACTTC
CAWSAGYEQYF
>TRBJ2-1|TRBV10-1|TRBD2|-
TGCGCCAGCAGCAGGGGCGGGGGGTCCTCCTACAATGAGCAGTTCTTC
CASSRGGGSSYNEQFF
>TRBJ2-3|TRBV14|-|-
TGTGCCAGCAGCCACTACCGGACAGTGTCGGCAGATACGCAGTATTTT
CASSHYRTVSADTQYF
>TRBJ1-5|TRBV10-2|TRBD1|-
TGCGCCAGCAGCGGAACAGGGGGTAGCCTCAGCCCCCAGCATTTT
CASSGTGGSLSPQHF
>TRBJ1-2|TRBV30|TRBD1|-
TGTGCCTGGAGTGACCCGGGACAGGGAAACTATGGCTACACCTTC
CAWSDPGQGNYGYTF
>TRBJ2-5|TRBV4-1|-|-
TGCGCCAGCAGCCAAGATAAACTAGCTTTTGTCCAAGAGACCCAGTACTTC
CASSQDKLAFVQETQYF
>TRBJ2-7|TRBV29-1|-|-
TGCAGCGTAGCTCCAGAAGGACTACCATACGAGCAGTACTTC
CSVAPEGLPYEQYF
>TRBJ1-3|TRBV11-2|-|-
TGTGCCAGCAGCTTAGGGAGGTTGGGCAGAGGAGGAAACACCATATATTTT
CASSLGRLGRGGNTIYF
>TRBJ2-1|TRBV9|TRBD2|-
TGTGCCAGCAGCGTAGGACTAGCGGGTACGGATGAGCAGTTCTTC
CASSVGLAGTDEQFF
>TRBJ2-7|TRBV4-2|TRBD2|once
TGTGCCAGCAGCCAAGGCGTAGCGGGAGGGCCGGAGCAGTACTTC
CASSQGVAGGPEQYF
>TRBJ2-3|TRBV5-1|TRBD2|-
TGCGCCAGCAGTCCGGGACTAGCGGGTTTGGTGGATACGCAGTATTTT
CASSPGLAGLVDTQYF
>TRBJ1-1|TRBV19|-|-
TGTGCCAGTAGTACCCGGGAGGGGAGAGTCACTGAAGCTTTCTTT
CASSTREGRVTEAFF
>TRBJ1-2|TRBV9|TRBD1|-
TGTGCCAGCAGCATCGGGACAGGGTATGGCTACACCTTC
CASSIGTGYGYTF
>TRBJ1-2|TRBV5-1|-|-
TGCGCCAGCAGCCTACAGAATACTAACTATGGCTACACCTTC
CASSLQNTNYGYTF
>TRBJ2-7|TRBV2|TRBD1|many
TGTGCCAGCAGGACGACAGGGGTCGAGCAGTACTTC
CASRTTGVEQYF
>TRBJ2-7|TRBV7-2|TRBD2|-
TGTGCCAGCAGCTTCCAGCGGGGGGACGCCGAGCAGTACTTC
CASSFQRGDAEQYF
>TRBJ2-7|TRBV15|-|-
TGTGCCACCAGCAGGGGGGAACAGGGGCAGTACTTC
CATSRGEQGQYF
>TRBJ1-5|TRBV30|TRBD1|-
TGTGCCTGGAGCGACCCGGGACAGATCGATCAGCCCCAGCATTTT
CAWSDPGQIDQPQHF
>TRBJ1-2|TRBV4-1|-|-
TGCGCCAGCAGCCAAGGGTTTCTAGTGTCCTATGGCTACACCTTC
CASSQGFLVSYGYTF
>TRBJ2-7|TRBV11-2|TRBD2|-
TGTGCCAGCAGCAACCGGGGAGCGGGGGTCTACGAGCAGTACTTC
CASSNRGAGVYEQYF
>TRBJ2-4|TRBV4-2|-|-
TGTGCCAGCAGCACCCGACAGGCGGGAGACATTCAGTACTTC
CASSTRQAGDIQYF
>TRBJ1-1|TRBV18|-|-
TGTGCCAGCTCACCACGAGTTAGAGACACTGAAGCTTTCTTT
CASSPRVRDTEAFF
>TRBJ1-1|TRBV30|-|-
TGTGCCTTCGCCGGAGACCTCACCACTGAAGCTTTCTTT
CAFAGDLTTEAFF
>TRBJ2-1|TRBV11-1|-|few
TGTGCCAGCAGCTTGAGTGAGTTAGCCTACAATGAGCAGTTCTTC
CASSLSELAYNEQFF
>TRBJ1-5|TRBV7-6|TRBD1|-
TGTGCCAGCAGCCACGGGACAGGGGATCAGCCCCAGCATTTT
CASSHGTGDQPQHF
>TRBJ2-7|TRBV28|-|-
TGTGCCAGCGGGAGGGAGCAGTACTTC
CASGREQYF
>TRBJ2-7|TRBV5-1|TRBD2|-
TGCGCCAGCAGCTTTCTCCGGGGGGAGGAGGAGCAGTACTTC
CASSFLRGEEEQYF
>TRBJ2-7|TRBV27|TRBD2|-
TGTGCCAGCAGGACAGGTTGGAGCGGGGGGTTTTCTTTC
CASRTGWSGGFSF
>TRBJ2-7|TRBV5-6|-|-
TGTGCCAGCAGCTTCGACCTAGGGAGCTCCTACGAGCAGTACTTC
CASSFDLGSSYEQYF
>TRBJ2-1|TRBV5-1|-|-
TGCGCCAGCAGCTTGCTTATCGGGAGAAGGGAGCAGTTCTTC
CASSLLIGRREQFF
>TRBJ1-4|TRBV7-6|-|-
TGTGCCAGCAGCCGCACGGCAGGGGAAGAAGAAAAACTGTTTTTT
CASSRTAGEEEKLFF
>TRBJ1-2|TRBV2|-|-
TGTGCCAGCAGTTTTAAAGTGGGGGCGACTTACGGCTACACCTTC
CASSFKVGATYGYTF
>TRBJ2-2|TRBV30|TRBD1|-
TGTGCCTGGCCTCGGACAGGGAGAACCGGGGAGCTGTTTTTT
CAWPRTGRTGELFF
>TRBJ1-5|TRBV5-1|-|-
TGCGCCAGCAGCTTGGGGGCAGGAAATCAGCCCCAGCATTTT
CASSLGAGNQPQHF
>TRBJ1-6|TRBV13|-|-
TGTGCCAGCAGGCAATGGGACGGGAGCTCCTATAATTCACCCCTCCACTTT
CASRQWDGSSYNSPLHF
>TRBJ2-7|TRBV4-1|-|-
TGCGCCAGCAGCCAATACGACAGCTACGAGCAGTACTTC
CASSQYDSYEQYF
>TRBJ1-3|TRBV9|TRBD1|-
TGTGCCAGCAGCGTGGCGACAGGGGGCAACACCATATATTTT
CASSVATGGNTIYF
>TRBJ2-3|TRBV10-3|TRBD2|once
TGTGCCATCAAACTAGCGGGAGTGGCAGATACGCAGTATTTT
CAIKLAGVADTQYF
>TRBJ1-5|TRBV7-8|-|-
TGTGCCAGCAGCTTAGGGACTTTACATAGCAATCAGCCCCAGCATTTT
CASSLGTLHSNQPQHF
>TRBJ1-2|TRBV7-9|-|few
TGTGCCAGCAGCTTACGAACAGTCGCTAACTATGGCTACACCTTC
CASSLRTVANYGYTF
>TRBJ1-1|TRBV5-1|-|-
TGCGCCAGCAGCCCGGAGATTACGGGGTCAGGCACTGAAGCTTTCTTT
CASSPEITGSGTEAFF
>TRBJ2-7|TRBV11-1|-|once
TGTGCCAGCACCCCTCGACTGGCAGGGGCAGTGCAGTACTTC
CASTPRLAGAVQYF
>TRBJ2-1|TRBV7-9|TRBD2|-
TGTGCCAGCAGCCCCACTAGCGGGTTCTACAATGAGCAGTTCTTC
CASSPTSGFYNEQFF
>TRBJ2-1|TRBV18|TRBD2|-
TGTGCCAGCTCACCACCGGGACTAGCGGGAGGGCTCTCCTACAATGAGCAGTTCTTC
CASSPPGLAGGLSYNEQFF